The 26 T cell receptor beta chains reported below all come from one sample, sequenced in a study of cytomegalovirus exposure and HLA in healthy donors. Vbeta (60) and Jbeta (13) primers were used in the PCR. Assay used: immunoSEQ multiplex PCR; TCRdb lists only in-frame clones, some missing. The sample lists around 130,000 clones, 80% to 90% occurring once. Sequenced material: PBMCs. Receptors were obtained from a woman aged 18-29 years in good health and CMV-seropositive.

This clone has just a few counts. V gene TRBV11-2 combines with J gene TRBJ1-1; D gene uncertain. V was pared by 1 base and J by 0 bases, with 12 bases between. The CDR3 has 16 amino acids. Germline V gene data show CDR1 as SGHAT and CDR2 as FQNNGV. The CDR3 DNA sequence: TGTGCCAGCAGCTTAGGGCTCGGCGGAATGAACACTGAAGCTTTCTTT. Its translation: CASSLGLGGMNTEAFF.

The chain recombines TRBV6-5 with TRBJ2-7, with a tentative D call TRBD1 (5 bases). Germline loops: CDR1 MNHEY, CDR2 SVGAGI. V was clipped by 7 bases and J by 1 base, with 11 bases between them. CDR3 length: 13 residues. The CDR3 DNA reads TGTGCCAGCATCCCGACAGCGTCCTACGAGCAGTACTTC. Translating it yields CASIPTASYEQYF.

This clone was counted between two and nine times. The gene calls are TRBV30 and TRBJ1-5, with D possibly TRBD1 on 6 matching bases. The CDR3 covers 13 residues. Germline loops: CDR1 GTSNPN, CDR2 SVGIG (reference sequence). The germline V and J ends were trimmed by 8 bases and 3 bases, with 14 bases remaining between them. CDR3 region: CAGGTGHNQPQHF. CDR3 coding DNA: TGTGCCGGGGGAACGGGACACAATCAGCCCCAGCATTTT.

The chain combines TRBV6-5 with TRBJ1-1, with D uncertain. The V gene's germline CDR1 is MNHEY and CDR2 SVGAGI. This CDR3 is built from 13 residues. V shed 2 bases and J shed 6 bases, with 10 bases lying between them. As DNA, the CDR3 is TGTGCCAGCAGTTACGAGCAGAGGGCTGAAGCTTTCTTT. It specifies CASSYEQRAEAFF.

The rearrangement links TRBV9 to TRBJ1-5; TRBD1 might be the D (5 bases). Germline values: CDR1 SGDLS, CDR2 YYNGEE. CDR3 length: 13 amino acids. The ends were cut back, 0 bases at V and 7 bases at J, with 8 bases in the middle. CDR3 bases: TGTGCCAGCAGCGTAGCGGGGGAGCAGCCCCAGCATTTT. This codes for CASSVAGEQPQHF.

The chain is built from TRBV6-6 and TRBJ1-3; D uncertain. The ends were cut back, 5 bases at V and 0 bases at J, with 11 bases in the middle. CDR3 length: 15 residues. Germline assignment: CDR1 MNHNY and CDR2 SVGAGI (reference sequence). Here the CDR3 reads CASSRTGSSGNTIYF. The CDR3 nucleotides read TGTGCCAGCAGTCGGACGGGGAGCTCTGGAAACACCATATATTTT.

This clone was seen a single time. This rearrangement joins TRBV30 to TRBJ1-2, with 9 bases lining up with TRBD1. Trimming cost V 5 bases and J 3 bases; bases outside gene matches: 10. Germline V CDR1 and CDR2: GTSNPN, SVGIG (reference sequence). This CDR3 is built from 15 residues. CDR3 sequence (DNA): TGTGCCTGGTTAAACAGGGGGCGAGGCCACTATGGCTACACCTTC. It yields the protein CAWLNRGRGHYGYTF.

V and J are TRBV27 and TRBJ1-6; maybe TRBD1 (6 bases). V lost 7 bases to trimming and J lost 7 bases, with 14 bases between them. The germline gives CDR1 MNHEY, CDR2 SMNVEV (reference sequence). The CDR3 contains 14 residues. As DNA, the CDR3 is TGTGCCAGCAAGGCGACAGGCATCAATTCACCCCTCCACTTT. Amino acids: CASKATGINSPLHF.

The CDR3 nucleotides read TGTGCCAGTAGTATCTTCGGGACAGCTACTATTTATGGCTACACCTTC. It encodes CASSIFGTATIYGYTF. The chain recombines TRBV19 with TRBJ1-2; 7 nucleotides match TRBD1. Germline V CDR1 and CDR2: LNHDA, SQIVND (reference sequence). The CDR3 runs to 16 residues. With 3 bases clipped from V and 5 bases from J, the junction kept 12 bases outside the gene matches.

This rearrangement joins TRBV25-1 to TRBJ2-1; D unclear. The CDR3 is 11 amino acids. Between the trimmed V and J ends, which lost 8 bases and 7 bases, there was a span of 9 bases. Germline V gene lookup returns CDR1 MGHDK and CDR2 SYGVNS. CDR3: CASLRDNEQFF. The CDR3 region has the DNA TGTGCCAGCCTCCGCGATAATGAGCAGTTCTTC.

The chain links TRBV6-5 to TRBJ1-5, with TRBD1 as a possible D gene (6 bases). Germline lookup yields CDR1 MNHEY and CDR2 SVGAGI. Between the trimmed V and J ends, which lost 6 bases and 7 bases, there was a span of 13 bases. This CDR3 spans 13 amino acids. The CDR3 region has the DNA TGTGCCAGCAGCACAGGGTTAGAGCAGCCCCAGCATTTT. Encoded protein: CASSTGLEQPQHF.

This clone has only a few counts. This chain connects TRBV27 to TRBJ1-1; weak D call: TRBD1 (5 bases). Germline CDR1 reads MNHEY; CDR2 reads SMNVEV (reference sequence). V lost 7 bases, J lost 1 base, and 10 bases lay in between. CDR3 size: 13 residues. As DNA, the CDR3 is TGTGCCAGCAAGGAGGGGCCGAACACTGAAGCTTTCTTT. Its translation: CASKEGPNTEAFF.

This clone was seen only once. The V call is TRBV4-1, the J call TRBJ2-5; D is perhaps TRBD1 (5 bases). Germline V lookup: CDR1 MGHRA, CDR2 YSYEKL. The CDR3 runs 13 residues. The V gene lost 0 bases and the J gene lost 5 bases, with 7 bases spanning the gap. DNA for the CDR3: TGCGCCAGCAGCCAAGATTCAGGGGAGACCCAGTACTTC. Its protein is CASSQDSGETQYF.

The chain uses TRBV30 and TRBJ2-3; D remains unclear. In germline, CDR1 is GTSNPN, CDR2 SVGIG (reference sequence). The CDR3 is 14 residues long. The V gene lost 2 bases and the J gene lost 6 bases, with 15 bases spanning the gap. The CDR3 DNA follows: TGTGCCTGGAGTACTCCAGAGGCTGGGGATACGCAGTATTTT. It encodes CAWSTPEAGDTQYF.

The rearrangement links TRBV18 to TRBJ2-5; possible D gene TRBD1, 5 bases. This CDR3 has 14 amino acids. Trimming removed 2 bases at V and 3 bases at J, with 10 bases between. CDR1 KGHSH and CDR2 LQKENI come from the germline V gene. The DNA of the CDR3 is TGTGCCAGCTCACCAGACACAGGAGAAGAGACCCAGTACTTC. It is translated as CASSPDTGEETQYF.

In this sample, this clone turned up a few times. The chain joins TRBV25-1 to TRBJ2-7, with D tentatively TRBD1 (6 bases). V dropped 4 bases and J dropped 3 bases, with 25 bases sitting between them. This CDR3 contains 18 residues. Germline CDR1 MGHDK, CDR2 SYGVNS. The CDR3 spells CASSGRGPRQEEYYEQYF. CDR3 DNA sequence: TGTGCCAGCAGTGGAAGGGGACCCCGACAGGAGGAATACTACGAGCAGTACTTC.

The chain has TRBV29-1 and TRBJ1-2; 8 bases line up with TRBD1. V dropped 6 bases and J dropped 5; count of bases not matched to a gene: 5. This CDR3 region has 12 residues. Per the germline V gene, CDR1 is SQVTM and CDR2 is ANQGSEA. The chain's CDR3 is CSVVTGGYGYTF. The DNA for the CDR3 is TGCAGCGTCGTCACAGGGGGTTATGGCTACACCTTC.

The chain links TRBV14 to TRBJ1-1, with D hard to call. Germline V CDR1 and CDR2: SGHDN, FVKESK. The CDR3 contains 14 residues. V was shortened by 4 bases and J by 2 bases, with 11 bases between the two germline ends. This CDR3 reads CASSLNYGNTEAFF. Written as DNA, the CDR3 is TGTGCCAGCAGCCTCAACTACGGAAACACTGAAGCTTTCTTT.

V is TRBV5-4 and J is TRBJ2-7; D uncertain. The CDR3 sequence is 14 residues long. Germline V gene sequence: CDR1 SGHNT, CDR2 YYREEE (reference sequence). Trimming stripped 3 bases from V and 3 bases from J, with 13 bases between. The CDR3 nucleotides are TGTGCCAGCAGCTCACCAGGCCGGAACTACGAGCAGTACTTC. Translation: CASSSPGRNYEQYF.

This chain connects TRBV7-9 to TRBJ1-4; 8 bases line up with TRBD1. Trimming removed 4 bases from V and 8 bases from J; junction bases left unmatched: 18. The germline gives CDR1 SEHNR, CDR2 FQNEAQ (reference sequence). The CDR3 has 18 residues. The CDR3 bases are TGTGCCAGCAGCTCCCTTTGGGACCAGGGGGCGCTTGGAGAAAAACTGTTTTTT. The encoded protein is CASSSLWDQGALGEKLFF.

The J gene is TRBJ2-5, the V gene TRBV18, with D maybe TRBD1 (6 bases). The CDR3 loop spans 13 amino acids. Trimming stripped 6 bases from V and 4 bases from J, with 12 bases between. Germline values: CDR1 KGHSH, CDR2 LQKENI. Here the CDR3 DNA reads TGTGCCAGCTCCCCGGGACAAGGAGAGACCCAGTACTTC. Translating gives CASSPGQGETQYF.

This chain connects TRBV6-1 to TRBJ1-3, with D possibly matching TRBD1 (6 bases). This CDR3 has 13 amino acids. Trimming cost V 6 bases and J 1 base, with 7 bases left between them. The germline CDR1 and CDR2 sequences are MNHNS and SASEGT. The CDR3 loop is CASSTGSGNTIYF. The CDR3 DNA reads TGTGCCAGCAGCACAGGGTCTGGAAACACCATATATTTT.

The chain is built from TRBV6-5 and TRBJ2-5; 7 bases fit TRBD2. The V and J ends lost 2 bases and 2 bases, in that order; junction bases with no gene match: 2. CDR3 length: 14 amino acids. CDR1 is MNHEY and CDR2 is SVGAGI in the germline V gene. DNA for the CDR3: TGTGCCAGCAGTTACCCGGGGGGTCAAGAGACCCAGTACTTC. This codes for CASSYPGGQETQYF.

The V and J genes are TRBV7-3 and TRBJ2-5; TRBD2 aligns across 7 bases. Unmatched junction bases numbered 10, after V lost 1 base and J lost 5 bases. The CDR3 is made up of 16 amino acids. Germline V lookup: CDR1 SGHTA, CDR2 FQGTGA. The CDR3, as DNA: TGTGCCAGCAGCTTAAACGGAGCGGGGACGAAGGAGACCCAGTACTTC. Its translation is CASSLNGAGTKETQYF.

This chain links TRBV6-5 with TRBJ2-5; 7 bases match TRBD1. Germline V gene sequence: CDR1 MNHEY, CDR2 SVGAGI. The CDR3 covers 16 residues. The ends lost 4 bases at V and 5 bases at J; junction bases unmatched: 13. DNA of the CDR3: TGTGCCAGCAGTTCATCTTTCCCTTTAGGGGGCGAGACCCAGTACTTC. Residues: CASSSSFPLGGETQYF.

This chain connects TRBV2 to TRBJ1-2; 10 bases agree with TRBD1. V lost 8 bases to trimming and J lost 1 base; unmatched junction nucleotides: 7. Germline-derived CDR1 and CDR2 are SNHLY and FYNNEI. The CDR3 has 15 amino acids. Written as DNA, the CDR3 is TGTGCCAGCGGGGACAGGGGTAATGTTAACTATGGCTACACCTTC. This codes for CASGDRGNVNYGYTF.